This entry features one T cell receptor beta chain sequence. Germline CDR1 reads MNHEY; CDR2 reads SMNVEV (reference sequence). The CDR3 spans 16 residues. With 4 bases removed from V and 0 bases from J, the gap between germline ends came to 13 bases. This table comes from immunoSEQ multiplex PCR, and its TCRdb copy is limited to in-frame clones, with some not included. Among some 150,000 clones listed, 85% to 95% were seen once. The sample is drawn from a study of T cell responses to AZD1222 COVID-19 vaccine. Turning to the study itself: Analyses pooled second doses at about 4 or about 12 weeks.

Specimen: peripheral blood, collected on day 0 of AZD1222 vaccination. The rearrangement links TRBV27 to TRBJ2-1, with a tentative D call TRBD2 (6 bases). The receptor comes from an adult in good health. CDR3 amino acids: CASSSAGRLSYNEQFF. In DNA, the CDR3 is TGTGCCAGCAGTTCGGCGGGGCGCCTCTCCTACAATGAGCAGTTCTTC.